One sample yielded the 10 T cell receptor beta chains listed below, sequenced in a study of blood T cell repertoires in COVID-19. Assay used: immunoSEQ multiplex PCR; TCRdb lists only in-frame clones, some missing. This table holds some 270,000 clones, about 90% found once. Sequencing was carried out using PBMCs or T cells enriched from blood (not recorded which). The receptors were sampled from a woman in her thirties or forties who had been exposed to COVID-19.

The chain couples TRBV9 to TRBJ2-5; 7 bases fit TRBD1. Germline V gene lookup returns CDR1 SGDLS and CDR2 YYNGEE. The CDR3 contains 15 residues. V shed 0 bases and J 1 base; nucleotides not matched to a gene: 3. Written as DNA, the CDR3 is TGTGCCAGCAGCGTAGGGGACAGTCTCCAAGAGACCCAGTACTTC. Its protein is CASSVGDSLQETQYF.

The chain carries TRBV28 and TRBJ2-3, with TRBD1 matching 10 bases. Looked up from germline, CDR1 is MDHEN and CDR2 is SYDVKM. This CDR3 comprises 15 residues. With 4 bases clipped from V and 5 bases from J, the junction kept 6 bases outside the gene matches. The CDR3 region is CASSSGTGVGDTQYF. CDR3 bases: TGTGCCAGCAGTTCCGGGACAGGGGTCGGAGATACGCAGTATTTT.

V is TRBV14 and J is TRBJ1-1; weak D call: TRBD1 (6 bases). The V gene's germline CDR1 is SGHDN and CDR2 FVKESK. This CDR3 is 16 amino acids long. Trimming removed 2 bases at V and 3 bases at J, with 16 bases between. The CDR3, as DNA: TGTGCCAGCAGCCAAAGGACAGTCCGATATGACACTGAAGCTTTCTTT. This sequence encodes CASSQRTVRYDTEAFF.

V usage is TRBV9 and J usage is TRBJ2-3; the D gene is possibly TRBD1 (6 bases). CDR3 length: 12 amino acids. Germline V gene sequence: CDR1 SGDLS, CDR2 YYNGEE. V was shortened by 4 bases and J by 6 bases, with 9 bases between the two germline ends. The CDR3 nucleotides read TGTGCCAGCAGCCCTCAGGGGGATACGCAGTATTTT. Protein sequence: CASSPQGDTQYF.

The chain has TRBV5-1 and TRBJ2-1; 10 nucleotides line up with TRBD2. This CDR3 is 18 amino acids long. CDR1 is SGHRS and CDR2 is YFSETQ in the germline V gene. V shed 6 bases and J 0 bases; nucleotides not matched to a gene: 12. CDR3 DNA: TGCGCCAGCACACCTGGGACTAGCGCCCCGATCTCCTACAATGAGCAGTTCTTC. Translating gives CASTPGTSAPISYNEQFF.

The gene calls are TRBV28 and TRBJ1-2, with D unresolved. The CDR3 has 12 residues. The germline V gene encodes CDR1 MDHEN and CDR2 SYDVKM. The V and J ends lost 5 bases and 4 bases respectively, with 8 bases between them. The CDR3 nucleotides are TGTGCCAGCAGTAACAGCTTCTATGGCTACACCTTC. Residues: CASSNSFYGYTF.

This clone was picked up one time. The chain has TRBV6-5 and TRBJ1-2; possible D gene TRBD1, 6 bases. Germline loops: CDR1 MNHEY, CDR2 SVGAGI. This CDR3 is 15 amino acids long. V lost 6 bases and J 0 bases, leaving 14 bases between the germline ends. The CDR3 coding sequence is TGTGCCAGCAGGGGGGCGGGAGGGTCTAACTATGGCTACACCTTC. This translates into CASRGAGGSNYGYTF.

The chain joins TRBV18 to TRBJ1-5; TRBD1 matches 9 bases. CDR3 length: 16 residues. V lost 3 bases, J lost 8 bases, and 11 bases stayed unmatched. The germline gives CDR1 KGHSH, CDR2 LQKENI. The CDR3 spells CASSPSSTGGKEPQHF. The CDR3 DNA is TGTGCCAGCTCACCCTCCTCGACAGGGGGGAAGGAGCCCCAGCATTTT.

This clone appeared a few times. The chain combines TRBV6-4 with TRBJ2-3; 7 nucleotides match TRBD2. The CDR3 runs to 15 residues. V shed 0 bases and J 0 bases; nucleotides not matched to a gene: 0. Per the germline V gene, CDR1 is MRHNA and CDR2 is SNTAGT. In nucleotides, the CDR3 is TGTGCCAGCAGTGACTCGGGGGGGAGCACAGATACGCAGTATTTT. Its protein is CASSDSGGSTDTQYF.

This clone was counted once. The chain links TRBV12-3 or TRBV12-4 to TRBJ1-2; D not resolved. V lost 3 bases and J lost 7, with 9 bases in between. The CDR3 loop spans 12 amino acids. CDR3 in amino acids: CASSFSAGGYTF. The CDR3 bases are TGTGCCAGCAGTTTTTCGGCGGGTGGCTACACCTTC.